Presented here are 21 T cell receptor beta chains from one specimen sequenced in a study of cytomegalovirus exposure and HLA in healthy donors. In the PCR, 60 Vbeta and 13 Jbeta primers were used. Clones were sequenced by immunoSEQ multiplex PCR, and TCRdb holds only the in-frame ones, with some missing. This table has about 140,000 clones, about 74% appearing once. Sequenced material: PBMCs. The receptors here all came from a woman aged 45-65 years in good health and CMV-seronegative.

This chain joins TRBV5-4 and TRBJ2-3; 10 bases match TRBD1. The CDR3 extends over 14 amino acids. V was clipped by 4 bases and J by 4 bases; unmatched bases: 3. Germline CDR1 is SGHNT and CDR2 is YYREEE (reference sequence). CDR3 coding DNA: TGTGCCAGCAGCCCCGGGACAGGGGCAGATACGCAGTATTTT. Its translation is CASSPGTGADTQYF.

This clone showed up just once. V gene TRBV18 combines with J gene TRBJ1-1; D is possibly TRBD1 (6 bases). CDR1 and CDR2 from the germline V gene are KGHSH and LQKENI. Trimming shortened V by 0 bases and J by 3 bases, and 11 bases separated the two germline ends. The CDR3 contains 15 residues. This CDR3 reads CASSPPFNRDTEAFF. Here the CDR3 DNA reads TGTGCCAGCTCACCACCTTTTAACAGGGACACTGAAGCTTTCTTT.

The chain carries TRBV28 and TRBJ1-2; D unclear. This CDR3 is 11 amino acids long. The V gene's germline CDR1 is MDHEN and CDR2 SYDVKM. Between the trimmed V and J ends, which lost 4 bases and 7 bases, there was a span of 7 bases. In DNA form, the CDR3 reads TGTGCCAGCAGTTCCCCCGTTGGCTACACCTTC. Amino acid sequence: CASSSPVGYTF.

This clone showed up just once. The genes are TRBV5-1 and TRBJ2-2; 8 positions agree with TRBD2. CDR3 size: 14 residues. The germline V gene has CDR1 SGHRS and CDR2 YFSETQ. V shed 3 bases, J shed 6 bases, and the junction held 4 bases outside the gene matches. The CDR3 DNA reads as TGCGCCAGCAGCTCCGGGGGGGTCCCCGGGGAGCTGTTTTTT. Translation gives CASSSGGVPGELFF. Full variable domain (rest looked up from reference TRBV5-1 and TRBJ2-2): KAGVTQTPRYLIKTRGQQVTLSCSPISGHRSVSWYQQTPGQGLQFLFEYFSETQRNKGNFPGRFSGRQFSNSRSEMNVSTLELGDSALYLCASSSGGVPGELFFGEGSRLTVL.

The chain recombines TRBV18 with TRBJ1-2, with TRBD1 matching 7 bases. V lost 4 bases, J lost 6 bases, and 14 bases stayed unmatched. The CDR3 contains 16 residues. Germline CDR1 reads KGHSH; CDR2 reads LQKENI. CDR3 in DNA: TGTGCCAGCTCACGGGAGCAACAGGGGTACCAGGATGGCTACACCTTC. Amino acids: CASSREQQGYQDGYTF. The full variable domain, its missing parts supplied by reference TRBV18 and TRBJ1-2, is NAGVMQNPRHLVRRRGQEARLRCSPMKGHSHVYWYRQLPEEGLKFMVYLQKENIIDESGMPKERFSAEFPKEGPSILRIQQVVRGDSAAYFCASSREQQGYQDGYTFGSGTRLTVV.

The genes are TRBV4-2 and TRBJ2-3; 11 bases align to TRBD1. The ends lost 4 bases at V and 3 bases at J; junction bases unmatched: 6. The CDR3 is made up of 16 amino acids. CDR1 and CDR2 (germline): LGHNA, YNFKEQ. The CDR3 region has the DNA TGTGCCAGCAGCCTGACGGGACAGGGGGATACAGATACGCAGTATTTT. Protein product: CASSLTGQGDTDTQYF.

The V and J genes are TRBV7-6 and TRBJ1-4; 9 positions match TRBD1. The CDR3 contains 18 residues. Germline V gene data show CDR1 as SGHVS and CDR2 as FNYEAQ. J lost 7 bases, V lost 4 bases, and 16 bases had no gene match. The CDR3 region has the DNA TGTGCCAGCAGCTCTAGCGCCGCTATCGGACAGGGGAGTGAAAAACTGTTTTTT. Its protein is CASSSSAAIGQGSEKLFF.

This chain uses TRBV19 with TRBJ1-2; possibly TRBD1 for D (5 bases). Germline V gene lookup returns CDR1 LNHDA and CDR2 SQIVND (reference sequence). This CDR3 comprises 14 residues. V lost 1 base, J lost 4 bases, and 10 bases lay in between. This CDR3 reads CASSIATGFYGYTF. Here the CDR3 DNA reads TGTGCCAGTAGTATAGCCACAGGTTTCTATGGCTACACCTTC.

J is TRBJ2-1 and V is TRBV5-1; D perhaps matches TRBD2 (7 bases). Germline CDR1 is SGHRS and CDR2 is YFSETQ. The V and J ends lost 4 bases and 8 bases respectively, with 22 bases between them. The CDR3 sequence is 16 residues long. The CDR3 DNA is TGCGCCAGCAGCCAGCCGCCGGGGGGCGCATGGGATGAGCAGTTCTTC. As protein: CASSQPPGGAWDEQFF.

The chain uses TRBV29-1 and TRBJ2-3; perhaps TRBD1 as D (6 bases). The ends were cut back, 3 bases at V and 4 bases at J, with 11 bases in the middle. The CDR3 has 13 amino acids. Germline V CDR1 and CDR2: SQVTM, ANQGSEA. In DNA form, the CDR3 reads TGCAGCGTTGACCCCGCAGGGGCAGATACGCAGTATTTT. This translates into CSVDPAGADTQYF.

The V and J genes are TRBV6-5 and TRBJ1-4, with D tentatively TRBD1 (6 bases). Germline loops: CDR1 MNHEY, CDR2 SVGAGI. The V end lost 6 bases, the J end lost 3 bases, and 11 bases lay between the germline ends. The CDR3 extends over 14 amino acids. The chain's CDR3 is CASSLTGANEKLFF. CDR3 in DNA: TGTGCCAGCAGCTTGACAGGAGCTAATGAAAAACTGTTTTTT.

In this sample, this clone turned up many times. The chain links TRBV4-3 to TRBJ2-2; no clear D gene. The CDR3 extends over 15 amino acids. Germline loops: CDR1 LGHNA, CDR2 YSLEER. Trimming took 2 bases from V and 5 from J, leaving 12 bases between them. This CDR3 is CASSQSARGTGELFF. CDR3 bases: TGCGCCAGCAGCCAAAGCGCCAGAGGAACCGGGGAGCTGTTTTTT.

The chain carries TRBV15 and TRBJ1-1; D gene unclear. CDR1 and CDR2 from the germline V gene are LNHNV and YYDKDF (reference sequence). The ends were cut back, 4 bases at V and 2 bases at J, with 2 bases in the middle. The CDR3 spans 11 residues. CDR3 loop: CATSINTEAFF. The CDR3 bases are TGTGCCACCAGCATAAACACTGAAGCTTTCTTT.

The chain uses TRBV30 and TRBJ1-1; D unresolved. CDR3 length equals 16 residues. With 8 bases removed from V and 4 bases from J, the gap between germline ends came to 26 bases. Looked up from germline, CDR1 is GTSNPN and CDR2 is SVGIG (reference sequence). The CDR3 loop reads CAGLTFPVVLSTEAFF. DNA of the CDR3: TGTGCCGGGCTCACATTTCCCGTGGTGTTATCCACTGAAGCTTTCTTT. The entire variable domain, with the rest obtained from reference TRBV30 and TRBJ1-1, is as follows: SQTIHQWPATLVQPVGSPLSLECTVEGTSNPNLYWYRQAAGRGLQLLFYSVGIGQISSEVPQNLSASRPQDRQFILSSKKLLLSDSGFYLCAGLTFPVVLSTEAFFGQGTRLTVV.

The chain combines TRBV20-1 with TRBJ1-2; possibly TRBD1 for D (5 bases). Trimming took off 4 bases at V and 10 bases at J, with 10 bases between the two ends. Per the germline V gene, CDR1 is DFQATT and CDR2 is SNEGSKA (reference sequence). The CDR3 totals 10 residues. CDR3 sequence reads: CSATGDFYTF. DNA of the CDR3: TGCAGTGCTACGGGGGACTTCTACACCTTC.

The rearrangement uses TRBV5-1 and TRBJ2-7, with 7 positions matching TRBD2. V was pared by 5 bases and J by 5 bases, with 7 bases of the junction left unmatched. The CDR3 has 13 amino acids. Germline CDR1 SGHRS, CDR2 YFSETQ. CDR3 in amino acids: CASRRGILDEQYF. The CDR3 nucleotides are TGCGCCAGCAGGCGGGGGATCCTGGACGAGCAGTACTTC.

The CDR3 here is CASSPPTGVDTQYF. The CDR3 DNA reads as TGTGCCAGCTCACCCCCGACAGGGGTGGATACGCAGTATTTT. The chain recombines TRBV18 with TRBJ2-3; the match to TRBD1 covers 8 bases. Trimming took 3 bases from V and 6 from J; bases not matched to a gene: 5. This CDR3 spans 14 amino acids. Germline-derived CDR1 and CDR2 are KGHSH and LQKENI.

J is TRBJ2-1 and V is TRBV7-6; TRBD2 agrees at 7 bases. V lost 5 bases to trimming and J lost 6 bases; unmatched junction nucleotides: 10. This CDR3 contains 15 residues. Germline CDR1 and CDR2: SGHVS and FNYEAQ. CDR3 nucleotide sequence: TGTGCCAGCAGCCCGGGACGGGGGGTTCGCAATGAGCAGTTCTTC. Its protein product is CASSPGRGVRNEQFF.

The chain combines TRBV15 with TRBJ1-2; a weak D match, TRBD1 (6 bases). The CDR3 contains 13 residues. CDR1 and CDR2 from the germline V gene are LNHNV and YYDKDF (reference sequence). V lost 8 bases, J lost 3 bases, and 13 bases lay in between. CDR3 bases: TGTGCCACCGCGCCAGGGGCTGACTATGGCTACACCTTC. The encoded protein is CATAPGADYGYTF.

The chain has TRBV5-4 and TRBJ2-5; tentatively, D is TRBD1 (6 bases). Germline loops: CDR1 SGHNT, CDR2 YYREEE (reference sequence). This CDR3 region has 13 residues. V gave up 1 base and J gave up 5 bases, with 9 bases separating them. The CDR3 DNA follows: TGTGCCAGCAGCTTGACAGGGTTGGAGACCCAGTACTTC. Protein product: CASSLTGLETQYF.

This chain uses TRBV4-3 with TRBJ1-5; perhaps TRBD1 as D (6 bases). CDR1 and CDR2 (germline): LGHNA, YSLEER. The V gene lost 2 bases and the J gene lost 5 bases, with 13 bases spanning the gap. The CDR3 runs 15 residues. This chain's CDR3 is CASSQLGARDQPQHF. CDR3 DNA sequence: TGCGCCAGCAGCCAATTGGGGGCGAGGGATCAGCCCCAGCATTTT.